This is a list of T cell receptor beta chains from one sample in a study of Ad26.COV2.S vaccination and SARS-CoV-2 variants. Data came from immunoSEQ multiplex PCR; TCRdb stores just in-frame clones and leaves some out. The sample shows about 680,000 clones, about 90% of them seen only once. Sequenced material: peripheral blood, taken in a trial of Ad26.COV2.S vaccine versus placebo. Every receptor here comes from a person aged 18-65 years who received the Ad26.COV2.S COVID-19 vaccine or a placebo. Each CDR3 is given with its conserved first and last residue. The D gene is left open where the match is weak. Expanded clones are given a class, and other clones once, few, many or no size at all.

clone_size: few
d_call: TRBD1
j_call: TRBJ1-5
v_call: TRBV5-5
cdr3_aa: CASSTGTAYSNQPQHF
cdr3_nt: TGTGCCAGCAGCACCGGGACAGCTTATAGCAATCAGCCCCAGCATTTT

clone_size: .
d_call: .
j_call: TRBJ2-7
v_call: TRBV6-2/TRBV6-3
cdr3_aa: CASRPWDGIYEQYF
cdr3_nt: TGTGCCAGCAGACCTTGGGACGGGATATACGAGCAGTACTTC

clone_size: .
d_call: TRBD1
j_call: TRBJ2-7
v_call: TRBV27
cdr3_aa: CASSDRDRVYEQYF
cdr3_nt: TGTGCCAGCAGTGACCGGGACAGGGTCTACGAGCAGTACTTC

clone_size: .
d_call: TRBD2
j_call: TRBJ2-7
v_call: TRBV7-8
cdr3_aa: CASRPGLAGGYEQYF
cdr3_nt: TGTGCCAGCAGGCCCGGACTAGCGGGAGGGTACGAGCAGTACTTC

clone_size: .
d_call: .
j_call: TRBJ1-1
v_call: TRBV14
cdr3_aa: CASSVGTRQTEAFF
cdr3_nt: TGTGCCAGCAGCGTGGGGACAAGGCAGACTGAAGCTTTCTTT

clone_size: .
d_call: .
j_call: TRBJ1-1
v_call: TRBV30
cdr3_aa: CAWSLTEAFF
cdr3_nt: TGTGCCTGGAGCCTCACTGAAGCTTTCTTT

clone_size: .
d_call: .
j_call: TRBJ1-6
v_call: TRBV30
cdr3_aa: CAWSVHSGNSPLHF
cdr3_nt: TGTGCCTGGAGTGTACATTCCGGGAATTCACCCCTCCACTTT

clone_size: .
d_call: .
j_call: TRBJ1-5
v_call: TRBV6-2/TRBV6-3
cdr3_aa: CASSYDRQPQHF
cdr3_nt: TGTGCCAGCAGTTACGACCGTCAGCCCCAGCATTTT

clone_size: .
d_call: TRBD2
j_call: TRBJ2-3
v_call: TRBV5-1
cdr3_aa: CASSLGLAGLTDTQYF
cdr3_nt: TGCGCCAGCAGCTTGGGGCTAGCGGGCCTCACAGATACGCAGTATTTT

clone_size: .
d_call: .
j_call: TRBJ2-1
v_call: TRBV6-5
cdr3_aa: CASKDSGSYNEQFF
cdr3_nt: TGTGCCAGTAAGGACAGCGGGTCCTACAATGAGCAGTTCTTC

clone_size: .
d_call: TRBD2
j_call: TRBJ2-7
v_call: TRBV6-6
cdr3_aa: CASSFTSALYGQYF
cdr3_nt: TGTGCCAGCAGTTTTACTAGCGCATTATACGGGCAGTACTTC

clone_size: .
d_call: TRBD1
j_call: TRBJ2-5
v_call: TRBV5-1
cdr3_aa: CASSLVTGNVKKETQYF
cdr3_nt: TGCGCCAGCAGCTTGGTGACAGGGAATGTCAAAAAAGAGACCCAGTACTTC

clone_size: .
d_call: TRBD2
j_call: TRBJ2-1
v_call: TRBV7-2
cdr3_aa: CASSPGTSYNEQFF
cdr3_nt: TGTGCCAGCAGCCCCGGGACTAGCTACAATGAGCAGTTCTTC

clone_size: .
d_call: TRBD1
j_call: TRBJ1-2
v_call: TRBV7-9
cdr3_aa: CASNPDRGVGYTF
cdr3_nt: TGTGCCAGCAACCCGGACAGGGGGGTTGGCTACACCTTC

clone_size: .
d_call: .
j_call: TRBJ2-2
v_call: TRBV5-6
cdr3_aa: CASSLVDRYTGELFF
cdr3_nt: TGTGCCAGCAGCTTGGTAGACAGGTACACCGGGGAGCTGTTTTTT

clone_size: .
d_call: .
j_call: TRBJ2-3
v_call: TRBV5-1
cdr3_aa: CASSLAQGIGTDTQYF
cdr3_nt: TGCGCCAGCAGCTTGGCCCAAGGGATCGGCACAGATACGCAGTATTTT

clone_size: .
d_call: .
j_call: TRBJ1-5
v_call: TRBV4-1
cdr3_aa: CASSQDQGGARNQPQHF
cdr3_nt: TGCGCCAGCAGCCAAGATCAAGGGGGAGCTCGCAATCAGCCCCAGCATTTT

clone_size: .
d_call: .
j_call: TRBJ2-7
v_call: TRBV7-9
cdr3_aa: CASSLSGTAAYEQYF
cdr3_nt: TGTGCCAGCAGCTTATCCGGGACGGCCGCCTACGAGCAGTACTTC

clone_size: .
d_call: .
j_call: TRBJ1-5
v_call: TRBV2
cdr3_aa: CASSTLENQPQHF
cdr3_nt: TGTGCCAGCAGTACCCTGGAGAATCAGCCCCAGCATTTT

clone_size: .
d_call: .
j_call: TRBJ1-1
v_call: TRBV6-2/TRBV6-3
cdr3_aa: CASSYSRYSLNTEAFF
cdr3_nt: TGTGCCAGCAGTTACAGTCGCTATAGTTTGAACACTGAAGCTTTCTTT

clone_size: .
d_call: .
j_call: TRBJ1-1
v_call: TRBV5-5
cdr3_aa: CASSLSGWGTEAFF
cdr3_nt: TGTGCCAGCAGCTTGTCGGGTTGGGGAACTGAAGCTTTCTTT

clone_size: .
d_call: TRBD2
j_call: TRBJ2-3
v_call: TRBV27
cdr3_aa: CASSLSPGLAGGASTDTQYF
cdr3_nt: TGTGCCAGCAGTTTATCTCCCGGACTAGCGGGGGGTGCTAGCACAGATACGCAGTATTTT

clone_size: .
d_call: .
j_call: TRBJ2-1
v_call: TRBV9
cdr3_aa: CASSVGPGGSNEQFF
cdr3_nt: TGTGCCAGCAGCGTGGGACCTGGCGGTAGCAATGAGCAGTTCTTC

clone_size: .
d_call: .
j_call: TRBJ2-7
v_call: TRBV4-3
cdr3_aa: CASSQDNSRGFPSEQYF
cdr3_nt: TGCGCCAGCAGCCAAGATAATTCTCGAGGGTTTCCCAGCGAGCAGTACTTC

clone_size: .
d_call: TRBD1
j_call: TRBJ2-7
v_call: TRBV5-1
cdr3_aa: CASSPTGTGPIEQYF
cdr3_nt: TGCGCCAGCAGCCCCACCGGGACAGGGCCGATAGAGCAGTACTTC

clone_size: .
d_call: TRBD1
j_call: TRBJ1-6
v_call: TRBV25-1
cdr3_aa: CASSEYRTGRNSPLHF
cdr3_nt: TGTGCCAGCAGTGAATACCGGACAGGGCGGAATTCACCCCTCCACTTT

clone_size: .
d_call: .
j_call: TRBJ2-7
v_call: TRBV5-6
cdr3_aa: CASSLAGQYYEQYF
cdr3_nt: TGTGCCAGCAGCTTGGCGGGGCAGTACTACGAGCAGTACTTC

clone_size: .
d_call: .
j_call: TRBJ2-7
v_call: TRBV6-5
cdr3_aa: CASSRTAYEQYF
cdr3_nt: TGTGCCAGCAGTCGGACAGCCTACGAGCAGTACTTC

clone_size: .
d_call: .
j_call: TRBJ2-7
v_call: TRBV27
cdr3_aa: CASSLSPAYEQYF
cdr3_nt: TGTGCCAGCAGTTTGTCCCCAGCCTACGAGCAGTACTTC

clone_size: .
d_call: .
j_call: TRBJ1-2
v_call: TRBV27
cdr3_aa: CASSFQGPSWGYTF
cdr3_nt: TGTGCCAGCAGTTTCCAGGGGCCCTCCTGGGGCTACACCTTC

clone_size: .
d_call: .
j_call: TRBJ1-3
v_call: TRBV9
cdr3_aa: CASSVGTASGNTIYF
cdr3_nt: TGTGCCAGCAGCGTAGGGACTGCCTCTGGAAACACCATATATTTT

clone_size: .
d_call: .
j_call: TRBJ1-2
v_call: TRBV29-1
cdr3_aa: CSVWGEANYGYTF
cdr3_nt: TGCAGCGTTTGGGGCGAGGCTAACTATGGCTACACCTTC

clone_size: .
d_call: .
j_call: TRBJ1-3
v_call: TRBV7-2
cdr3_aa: CASSLHDRASSGNTIYF
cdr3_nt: TGTGCCAGCAGCTTACACGACCGGGCCTCCTCTGGAAACACCATATATTTT

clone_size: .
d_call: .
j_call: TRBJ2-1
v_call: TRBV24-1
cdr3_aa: CATQFDSGSSYNEQFF
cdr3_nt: TGTGCCACCCAATTCGATAGCGGTTCATCCTACAATGAGCAGTTCTTC

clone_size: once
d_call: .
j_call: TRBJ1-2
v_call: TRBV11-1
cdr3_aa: CASSPNRDGYTF
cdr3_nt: TGTGCCAGCAGCCCGAACAGGGATGGCTACACCTTC

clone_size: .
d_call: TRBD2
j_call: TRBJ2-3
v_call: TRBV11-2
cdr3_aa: CASSQGLAGISSTDTQYF
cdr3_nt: TGTGCCAGCAGCCAGGGACTAGCGGGGATCTCTAGCACAGATACGCAGTATTTT

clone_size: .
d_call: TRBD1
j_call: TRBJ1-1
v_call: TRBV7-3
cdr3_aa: CASSLIRQGNTEAFF
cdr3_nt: TGTGCCAGCAGCTTAATCCGACAGGGGAACACTGAAGCTTTCTTT

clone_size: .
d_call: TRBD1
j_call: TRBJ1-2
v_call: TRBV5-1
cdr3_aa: CASSLGQGEHYGYTF
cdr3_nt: TGCGCCAGCAGCTTGGGACAGGGGGAACACTATGGCTACACCTTC

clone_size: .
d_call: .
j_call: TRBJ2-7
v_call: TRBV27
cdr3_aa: CASSLSETYEQYF
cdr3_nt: TGTGCCAGCAGTTTATCAGAAACCTACGAGCAGTACTTC

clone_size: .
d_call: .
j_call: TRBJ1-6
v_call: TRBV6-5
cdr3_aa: CASSYRRAVGDSPLHF
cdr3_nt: TGTGCCAGCAGTTATAGACGTGCAGTCGGGGATTCACCCCTCCACTTT

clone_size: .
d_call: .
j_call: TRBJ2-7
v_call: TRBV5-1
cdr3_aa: CASRTTGLSYEQYF
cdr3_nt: TGCGCCAGCAGAACGACAGGACTCTCCTACGAGCAGTACTTC

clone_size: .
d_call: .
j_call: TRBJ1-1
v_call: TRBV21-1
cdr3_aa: CASSKALQGERGNTEAFF
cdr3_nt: TGTGCCAGCAGCAAAGCTCTACAGGGGGAGAGAGGGAACACTGAAGCTTTCTTT

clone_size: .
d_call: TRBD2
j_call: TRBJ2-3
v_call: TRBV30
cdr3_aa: CAWTPEVAGVGDTQYF
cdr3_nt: TGTGCCTGGACCCCTGAGGTAGCGGGAGTGGGTGATACGCAGTATTTT